This record covers a single T cell receptor (beta chain). Its antigen is currently unknown. Data came from immunoSEQ multiplex PCR; TCRdb stores just in-frame clones and leaves some out. The profile shows some 150,000 clones, approximately 88% of them singletons. The sample is drawn from a study of T cell responses to AZD1222 COVID-19 vaccine. Overall study results and limits: At study baseline, merely over 5 AZD1222 recipients were seropositive. Per reports, nearly half of all spike-specific TCRs target regions that are unmutated in variants. Distributed over spike, vaccine-associated CD4 TCRs predominated at 160-218 and 743-854.

The junction had 4 bases not matched to a gene; V was cut back by 2 bases and J by 2 bases. CDR3 length: 16 residues. The germline V gene encodes CDR1 SGHTS and CDR2 YDEGEE. Sequenced material: peripheral blood, taken on day 0 of MenACWY control vaccination. The rearrangement joins TRBV5-8 to TRBJ2-3; TRBD2 agrees at 11 bases. The receptor comes from an adult in good health. The CDR3 DNA reads as TGTGCCAGCAGCTTCCGACTAGCGGGGTTCACAGATACGCAGTATTTT. The encoded protein is CASSFRLAGFTDTQYF.